A single sample is the source of the 29 T cell receptor beta chains below, sequenced in a study of a mutant IDH1 vaccine in newly diagnosed glioma. Their antigens are not known. As to time point: week 47, end of study. In the vaccine, a single dose held 300 ug of the mutant IDH1 20-mer peptide, along with topical imiquimod. The data were produced by immunoSEQ multiplex PCR, yet TCRdb's version contains in-frame clones alone and is incomplete. The sample lists approximately 100,000 clones; around nine tenths were seen once. Sequenced here: PBMCs, sampled from a glioma patient whose treatment included an IDH1 peptide vaccine. All receptors come from a woman aged 45-59 years with glioma.

V is TRBV7-9 and J is TRBJ2-3; D unresolved. Germline values: CDR1 SEHNR, CDR2 FQNEAQ (reference sequence). This CDR3 spans 15 amino acids. Trimming cost V 0 bases and J 2 bases, with 9 bases left between them. The CDR3 DNA reads TGTGCCAGCAGCTTAGCGCGCCCTAACACAGATACGCAGTATTTT. This gives the protein CASSLARPNTDTQYF.

The rearrangement joins TRBV18 to TRBJ1-1; D perhaps matches TRBD1 (6 bases). The CDR3 covers 15 residues. Germline V lookup: CDR1 KGHSH, CDR2 LQKENI. V was pared by 5 bases and J by 0 bases, with 13 bases between. In DNA form, the CDR3 reads TGTGCCAGCTCAATATCGACAGGATTGAACACTGAAGCTTTCTTT. Translation gives CASSISTGLNTEAFF.

The gene calls are TRBV19 and TRBJ2-2; 9 bases line up with TRBD1. The V gene end was trimmed by 7 bases and the J gene end by 3 bases; junction bases not matched to a gene: 6. The CDR3 length is 15 residues. Germline V CDR1 and CDR2: LNHDA, SQIVND (reference sequence). The CDR3, as DNA: TGTGCCAGTAAAATGGGGACAGGGCACACCGGGGAGCTGTTTTTT. Translation: CASKMGTGHTGELFF.

The chain employs TRBV28 and TRBJ1-4; tentative D call: TRBD1 (6 bases). Trimming shortened V by 3 bases and J by 8 bases, and 13 bases separated the two germline ends. The germline V gene encodes CDR1 MDHEN and CDR2 SYDVKM. This CDR3 region has 14 residues. The CDR3, as DNA: TGTGCCAGCAGTTTCCGGGGGCTGGAAGAAAAACTGTTTTTT. It codes for CASSFRGLEEKLFF.

The V call is TRBV18, the J call TRBJ1-2, with D possibly matching TRBD1 (5 bases). CDR3 length: 14 residues. Trimming shortened V by 6 bases and J by 1 base, and 12 bases separated the two germline ends. Per germline, CDR1 KGHSH and CDR2 LQKENI. This chain's CDR3 is CASSRTRDNYGYTF. The CDR3 DNA reads as TGTGCCAGCTCTCGAACCAGGGATAACTATGGCTACACCTTC. Filled out from reference TRBV18 and TRBJ1-2, the complete variable domain reads NAGVMQNPRHLVRRRGQEARLRCSPMKGHSHVYWYRQLPEEGLKFMVYLQKENIIDESGMPKERFSAEFPKEGPSILRIQQVVRGDSAAYFCASSRTRDNYGYTFGSGTRLTVV.

Only one count was recorded for this clone. CDR3 sequence reads: CASSLVGLGLFF. Here the CDR3 DNA reads TGTGCCAGCAGCTTGGTGGGACTAGGCCTGTTCTTC. The chain uses TRBV5-4 and TRBJ2-1, with 8 bases fitting TRBD2. The CDR3 has 12 amino acids. With V trimmed by 0 bases and J by 15 bases, 5 bases remained unmatched. The germline CDR1 and CDR2 sequences are SGHNT and YYREEE (reference sequence).

This clone was observed once. The chain is built from TRBV18 and TRBJ2-3; D not certain. V lost 3 bases to trimming and J lost 0 bases, with 7 bases between them. Germline loops: CDR1 KGHSH, CDR2 LQKENI. This CDR3 is built from 14 residues. The CDR3 protein is CASSPALSTDTQYF. CDR3 sequence (DNA): TGTGCCAGCTCACCGGCACTAAGCACAGATACGCAGTATTTT. The full variable domain, with the rest looked up from reference TRBV18 and TRBJ2-3, is NAGVMQNPRHLVRRRGQEARLRCSPMKGHSHVYWYRQLPEEGLKFMVYLQKENIIDESGMPKERFSAEFPKEGPSILRIQQVVRGDSAAYFCASSPALSTDTQYFGPGTRLTVL.

V usage is TRBV28 and J usage is TRBJ1-6; 9 bases align to TRBD1. CDR1 and CDR2 (germline): MDHEN, SYDVKM. The CDR3 contains 15 residues. The J segment lost 8 bases and the V segment lost 1 base, leaving 3 bases of the junction unmatched. The CDR3: CASSLSGTGYSPLHF. The CDR3 DNA reads TGTGCCAGCAGTTTATCGGGGACAGGGTATTCACCCCTCCACTTT.

The rearrangement links TRBV9 to TRBJ2-1, with D perhaps matching TRBD2 (5 bases). Germline V gene sequence: CDR1 SGDLS, CDR2 YYNGEE. The CDR3 length is 17 residues. V lost 0 bases and J 0 bases, leaving 13 bases between the germline ends. The CDR3 loop is CASSVGGAVSSYNEQFF. The CDR3 DNA follows: TGTGCCAGCAGCGTAGGTGGAGCGGTAAGCTCCTACAATGAGCAGTTCTTC.

This clone has only a few counts. V gene TRBV6-1 combines with J gene TRBJ1-4; TRBD1 agrees at 9 bases. J lost 6 bases, V lost 5 bases, and 7 bases had no gene match. The CDR3 extends over 15 amino acids. The germline CDR1 and CDR2 sequences are MNHNS and SASEGT. The CDR3 region has the DNA TGTGCCAGCAGTTTCTACAGGGGGCGCGATGAAAAACTGTTTTTT. Translation gives CASSFYRGRDEKLFF.

This clone was detected only once. This chain joins TRBV28 and TRBJ2-7; TRBD1 matches at 7 bases. Germline CDR1 reads MDHEN; CDR2 reads SYDVKM. The CDR3 covers 15 residues. V lost 7 bases and J lost 3; bases outside the gene matches: 12. The CDR3 coding sequence is TGTGCCAGCAAACGGACAAGACAGGGTTTCTACGAGCAGTACTTC. Protein sequence: CASKRTRQGFYEQYF. The full variable domain, in which reference TRBV28 and TRBJ2-7 provide the parts outside the CDR3, is DVKVTQSSRYLVKRTGEKVFLECVQDMDHENMFWYRQDPGLGLRLIYFSYDVKMKEKGDIPEGYSVSREKKERFSLILESASTNQTSMYLCASKRTRQGFYEQYFGPGTRLTVT.

The V gene is TRBV5-4, the J gene TRBJ2-3; 7 bases agree with TRBD1. The CDR3 is 15 amino acids. Germline lookup yields CDR1 SGHNT and CDR2 YYREEE (reference sequence). Germline trimming cut 4 bases from V and 0 bases from J; bases unmatched to any gene: 5. The CDR3 DNA follows: TGTGCCAGCAGCCCAGGGGGTTCTAGCACAGATACGCAGTATTTT. It codes for CASSPGGSSTDTQYF. Filled out from reference TRBV5-4 and TRBJ2-3, the complete variable domain reads ETGVTQSPTHLIKTRGQQVTLRCSSQSGHNTVSWYQQALGQGPQFIFQYYREEENGRGNFPPRFSGLQFPNYSSELNVNALELDDSALYLCASSPGGSSTDTQYFGPGTRLTVL.

This chain uses TRBV6-1 with TRBJ2-3; D remains ambiguous. V dropped 11 bases and J dropped 5 bases, with 14 bases sitting between them. The CDR3 length is 12 residues. The germline CDR1 and CDR2 sequences are MNHNS and SASEGT. The CDR3 here is CAGRYNLDTQYF. The CDR3 region has the DNA TGTGCCGGCCGTTATAATTTAGATACGCAGTATTTT.

The chain has TRBV9 and TRBJ2-2, with D uncertain. The CDR3 totals 14 residues. Germline V lookup: CDR1 SGDLS, CDR2 YYNGEE. Trimming stripped 2 bases from V and 4 bases from J, with 9 bases between. CDR3 region: CASSVLGGTGELFF. The CDR3 DNA follows: TGTGCCAGCAGCGTCTTAGGCGGCACCGGGGAGCTGTTTTTT.

This chain connects TRBV27 to TRBJ2-5; 14 bases line up with TRBD2. From germline, CDR1 is MNHEY and CDR2 SMNVEV (reference sequence). This CDR3 is 17 amino acids long. The J segment lost 5 bases and the V segment lost 4 bases, leaving 9 bases of the junction unmatched. The CDR3: CASSSPGLAGVGETQYF. In DNA, the CDR3 is TGTGCCAGCAGTTCTCCGGGACTAGCGGGAGTTGGGGAGACCCAGTACTTC.

In nucleotides, the CDR3 is TGTGCCAGCTCACCACCGTCAGGAAGCAATCAGCCCCAGCATTTT. This encodes CASSPPSGSNQPQHF. The J gene is TRBJ1-5, the V gene TRBV18; no clear D gene. CDR3 size: 15 residues. Germline lookup yields CDR1 KGHSH and CDR2 LQKENI. Trimming left V 0 bases short and J 1 base short, with 7 bases between.

This clone was recorded only once. The CDR3 loop is CAIKKSDKSGEQYF. CDR3 bases: TGTGCCATCAAAAAATCGGACAAATCGGGGGAGCAGTACTTC. The chain carries TRBV10-3 and TRBJ2-7; D may correspond to TRBD1 or TRBD2 (5 bases each). This CDR3 comprises 14 residues. Trimming cost V 7 bases and J 7 bases, with 20 bases left between them. Germline lookup yields CDR1 ENHRY and CDR2 SYGVKD.

This clone showed up just once. The rearrangement uses TRBV19 and TRBJ2-1; 14 positions match TRBD2. Losses at the gene ends were 5 bases for V and 6 bases for J; bases not matched to a gene: 9. In germline, CDR1 is LNHDA, CDR2 SQIVND (reference sequence). CDR3 length equals 17 residues. The CDR3 protein is CASSVYGTSGRPNEQFF. For the CDR3, the DNA is TGTGCCAGTAGTGTCTATGGGACTAGCGGGAGACCCAATGAGCAGTTCTTC.

The CDR3 DNA follows: TGTGCTAGTGGCCCGGACAGGGCCCATATCACCCACGAGCAGTACTTC. Translating gives CASGPDRAHITHEQYF. The chain uses TRBV12-5 and TRBJ2-7, with 8 bases matching TRBD1. V trimming: 6 bases; J trimming: 5 bases; junction bases outside the gene matches: 15. CDR1 LGHNT and CDR2 FRNRAP come from the germline V gene. CDR3 length equals 16 residues.

The gene calls are TRBV30 and TRBJ1-2; D is uncertain. Germline V gene sequence: CDR1 GTSNPN, CDR2 SVGIG (reference sequence). V lost 4 bases to trimming and J lost 3 bases, with 21 bases between them. The CDR3 contains 16 residues. The CDR3 sequence is CAWTLLPGITHYGYTF. The CDR3 DNA reads as TGTGCCTGGACCCTTCTCCCTGGTATCACCCACTATGGCTACACCTTC. The full variable domain, its missing parts supplied by reference TRBV30 and TRBJ1-2, is SQTIHQWPATLVQPVGSPLSLECTVEGTSNPNLYWYRQAAGRGLQLLFYSVGIGQISSEVPQNLSASRPQDRQFILSSKKLLLSDSGFYLCAWTLLPGITHYGYTFGSGTRLTVV.

This clone was found once. The V call is TRBV18, the J call TRBJ2-7; D remains ambiguous. Germline CDR1 reads KGHSH; CDR2 reads LQKENI. V dropped 2 bases and J dropped 6 bases, with 14 bases sitting between them. This CDR3 is 14 amino acids long. This CDR3 reads CASSPKGPAPEQYF. CDR3 DNA sequence: TGTGCCAGCTCACCAAAGGGCCCCGCGCCCGAGCAGTACTTC.

This chain connects TRBV7-8 to TRBJ1-2, with TRBD1 matching 7 bases. J was trimmed by 4 bases and V by 3 bases; bases with no gene match: 8. CDR3 length: 15 residues. Germline values: CDR1 SGHVS, CDR2 FQNEAQ. The CDR3 reads CASSFPGQLSYGYTF. The CDR3 DNA follows: TGTGCCAGCAGCTTTCCGGGACAGCTCTCCTATGGCTACACCTTC.

In this sample, this clone turned up once. V usage is TRBV6-5 and J usage is TRBJ2-7; 7 positions agree with TRBD2. Germline CDR1 is MNHEY and CDR2 is SVGAGI. The ends lost 4 bases at V and 4 bases at J; junction bases unmatched: 10. The CDR3 is 15 amino acids. CDR3 sequence (DNA): TGTGCCAGCAGTTGGCAGGAGCGGGGACGTTACGAGCAGTACTTC. Amino acid sequence: CASSWQERGRYEQYF.

The J gene is TRBJ1-1, the V gene TRBV5-1; D call uncertain. The germline CDR1 and CDR2 sequences are SGHRS and YFSETQ. This CDR3 contains 11 residues. The V and J ends lost 10 bases and 6 bases respectively, with 13 bases between them. CDR3 amino acids: CAPRLKSEAFF. The CDR3 DNA is TGCGCCCCCAGGTTGAAGTCTGAAGCTTTCTTT.

This clone was observed a handful of times. The rearrangement uses TRBV5-1 and TRBJ1-1; D gene ambiguous. V was pared by 4 bases and J by 5 bases, with 15 bases between. Germline CDR1 is SGHRS and CDR2 is YFSETQ. CDR3 size: 14 residues. The chain's CDR3 is CASSPGSYGTEAFF. As DNA, the CDR3 is TGCGCCAGCAGCCCGGGTTCCTACGGGACTGAAGCTTTCTTT. Based on the CDR3 plus reference TRBV5-1 and TRBJ1-1, the full variable domain is KAGVTQTPRYLIKTRGQQVTLSCSPISGHRSVSWYQQTPGQGLQFLFEYFSETQRNKGNFPGRFSGRQFSNSRSEMNVSTLELGDSALYLCASSPGSYGTEAFFGQGTRLTVV.

The chain carries TRBV4-2 and TRBJ2-1, with D unclear. V was cut by 2 bases and J by 0 bases, with 8 bases left in between. Germline CDR1 LGHNA, CDR2 YNFKEQ. The CDR3 extends over 15 amino acids. CDR3 protein: CASSQRSGSYNEQFF. DNA for the CDR3: TGTGCCAGCAGCCAAAGGTCTGGCTCCTACAATGAGCAGTTCTTC.

The rearrangement links TRBV29-1 to TRBJ1-1, with a possible D match to TRBD1 (6 bases). V was trimmed by 6 bases and J by 1 base, leaving 12 bases between them. CDR3 length: 13 amino acids. Germline lookup yields CDR1 SQVTM and CDR2 ANQGSEA. The CDR3 region has the DNA TGCAGCGTCGATAGAGGGGGGAACACTGAAGCTTTCTTT. This sequence encodes CSVDRGGNTEAFF.

This chain uses TRBV7-9 with TRBJ2-2; D unclear. Germline CDR1 SEHNR, CDR2 FQNEAQ (reference sequence). V gave up 1 base and J gave up 5 bases, with 14 bases separating them. This CDR3 spans 16 amino acids. In DNA form, the CDR3 reads TGTGCCAGCAGCTTAGAGTATGGCAGCCTGACCGGGGAGCTGTTTTTT. It encodes CASSLEYGSLTGELFF.

This chain connects TRBV4-2 to TRBJ2-1; 7 bases map to TRBD2. CDR1 is LGHNA and CDR2 is YNFKEQ in the germline V gene. Germline trimming cut 3 bases from V and 0 bases from J; bases unmatched to any gene: 5. CDR3 length equals 16 residues. CDR3 sequence (DNA): TGTGCCAGCAGCCAGCAGGGAGGGAGCTCCTACAATGAGCAGTTCTTC. Translation: CASSQQGGSSYNEQFF.